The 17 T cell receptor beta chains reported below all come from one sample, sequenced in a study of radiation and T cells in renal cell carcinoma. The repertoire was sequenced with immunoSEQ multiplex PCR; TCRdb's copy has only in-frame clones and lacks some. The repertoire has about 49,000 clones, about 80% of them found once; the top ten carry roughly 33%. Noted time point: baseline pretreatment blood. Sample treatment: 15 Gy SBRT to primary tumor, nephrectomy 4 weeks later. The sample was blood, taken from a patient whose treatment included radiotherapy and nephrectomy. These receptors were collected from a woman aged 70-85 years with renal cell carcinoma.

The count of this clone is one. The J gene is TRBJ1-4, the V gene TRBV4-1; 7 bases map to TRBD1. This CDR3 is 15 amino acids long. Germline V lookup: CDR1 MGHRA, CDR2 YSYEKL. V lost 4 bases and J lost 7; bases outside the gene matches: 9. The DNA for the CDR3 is TGCGCCAGCAGCCCTATGGACAGGAGTGGTGAAAAACTGTTTTTT. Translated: CASSPMDRSGEKLFF.

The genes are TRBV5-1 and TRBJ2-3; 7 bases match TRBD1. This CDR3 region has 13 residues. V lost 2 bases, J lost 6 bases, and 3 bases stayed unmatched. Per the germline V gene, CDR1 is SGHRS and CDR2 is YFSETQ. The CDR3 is CASSFGQADTQYF. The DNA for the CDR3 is TGCGCCAGCAGCTTCGGACAGGCGGATACGCAGTATTTT.

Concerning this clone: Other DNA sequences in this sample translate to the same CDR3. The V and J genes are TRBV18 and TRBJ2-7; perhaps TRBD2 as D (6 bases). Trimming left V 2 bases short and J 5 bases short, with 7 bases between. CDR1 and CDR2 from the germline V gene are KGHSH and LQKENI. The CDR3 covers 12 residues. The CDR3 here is CASSPAGHEQYF. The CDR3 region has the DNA TGTGCCAGCTCACCAGCGGGACACGAGCAGTACTTC.

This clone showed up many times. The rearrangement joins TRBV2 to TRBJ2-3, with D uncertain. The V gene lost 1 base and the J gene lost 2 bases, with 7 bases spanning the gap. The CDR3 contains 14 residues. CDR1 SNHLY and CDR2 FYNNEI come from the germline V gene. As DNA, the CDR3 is TGTGCCAGCAGTGAAGGGACCATCACAGATACGCAGTATTTT. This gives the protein CASSEGTITDTQYF.

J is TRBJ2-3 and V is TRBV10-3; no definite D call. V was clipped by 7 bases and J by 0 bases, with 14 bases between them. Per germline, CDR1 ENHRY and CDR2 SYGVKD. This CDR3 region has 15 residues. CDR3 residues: CAITGSTTSTDTQYF. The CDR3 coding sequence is TGTGCCATCACTGGCTCCACGACTAGCACAGATACGCAGTATTTT.

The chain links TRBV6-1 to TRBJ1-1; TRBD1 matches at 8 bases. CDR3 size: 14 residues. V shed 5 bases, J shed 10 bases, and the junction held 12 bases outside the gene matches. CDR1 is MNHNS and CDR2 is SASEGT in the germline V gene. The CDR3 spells CASSLDRGRGAAFF. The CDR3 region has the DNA TGTGCCAGCAGTCTTGACAGGGGCAGAGGGGCAGCTTTCTTT.

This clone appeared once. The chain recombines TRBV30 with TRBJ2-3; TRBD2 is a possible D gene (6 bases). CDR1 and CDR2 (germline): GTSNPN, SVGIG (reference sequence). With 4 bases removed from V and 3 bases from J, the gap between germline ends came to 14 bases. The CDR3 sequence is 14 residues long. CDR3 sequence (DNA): TGTGCCTGGAACCCCCTAGCGAATACAGATACGCAGTATTTT. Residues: CAWNPLANTDTQYF. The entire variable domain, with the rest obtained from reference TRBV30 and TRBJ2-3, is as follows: SQTIHQWPATLVQPVGSPLSLECTVEGTSNPNLYWYRQAAGRGLQLLFYSVGIGQISSEVPQNLSASRPQDRQFILSSKKLLLSDSGFYLCAWNPLANTDTQYFGPGTRLTVL.

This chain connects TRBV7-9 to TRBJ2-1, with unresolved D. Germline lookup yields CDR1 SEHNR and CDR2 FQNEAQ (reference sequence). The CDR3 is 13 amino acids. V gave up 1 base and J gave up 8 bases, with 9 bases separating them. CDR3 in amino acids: CASSLDLLDEQFF. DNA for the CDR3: TGTGCCAGCAGCTTAGATCTTTTAGATGAGCAGTTCTTC.

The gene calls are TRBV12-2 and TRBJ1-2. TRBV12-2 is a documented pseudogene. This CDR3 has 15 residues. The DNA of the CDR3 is TGTGCAAGTCGCTTGCAACTCCGGACTGAGGATGGCTACACCTTC. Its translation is CASRLQLRTEDGYTF.

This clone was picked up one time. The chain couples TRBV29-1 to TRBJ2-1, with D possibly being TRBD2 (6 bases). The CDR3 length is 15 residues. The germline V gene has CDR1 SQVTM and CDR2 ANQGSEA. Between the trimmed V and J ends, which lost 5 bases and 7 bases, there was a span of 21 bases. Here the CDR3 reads CSVRLVFLVANEQFF. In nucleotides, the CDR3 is TGCAGCGTTCGACTAGTTTTCCTCGTCGCTAATGAGCAGTTCTTC.

CDR3 bases: TGTGCCAGCAGAAGTGACAGGTCCACCTACGAGCAGTACTTC. Its translation: CASRSDRSTYEQYF. This sequence joins TRBV2 and TRBJ2-7, with D possibly matching TRBD1 (6 bases). This CDR3 is built from 14 residues. V was pared by 6 bases and J by 2 bases, with 14 bases between. Looked up from germline, CDR1 is SNHLY and CDR2 is FYNNEI.

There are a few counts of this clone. CDR3 DNA sequence: TGTGCCAGTAGTGCACAAACAGGGGAAGGGACTGGCTACACCTTC. Amino acids: CASSAQTGEGTGYTF. The chain carries TRBV19 and TRBJ1-2; 7 bases fit TRBD1. Germline V gene data show CDR1 as LNHDA and CDR2 as SQIVND (reference sequence). After removal of 5 bases from V and 7 bases from J, the junction contained 13 bases not matched to a gene. The CDR3 runs to 15 residues.

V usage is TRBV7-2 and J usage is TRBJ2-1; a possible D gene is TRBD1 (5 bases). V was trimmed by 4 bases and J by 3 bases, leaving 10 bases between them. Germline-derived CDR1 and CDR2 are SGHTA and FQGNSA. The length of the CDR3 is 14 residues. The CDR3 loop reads CASSSTGFYNEQFF. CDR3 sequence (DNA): TGTGCCAGCAGCTCCACAGGATTCTACAATGAGCAGTTCTTC.

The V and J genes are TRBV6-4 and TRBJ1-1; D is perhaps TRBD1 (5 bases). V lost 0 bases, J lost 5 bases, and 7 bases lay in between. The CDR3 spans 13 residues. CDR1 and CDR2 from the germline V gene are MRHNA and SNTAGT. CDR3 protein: CASSDSRGTEAFF. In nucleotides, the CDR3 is TGTGCCAGCAGTGACTCGCGGGGGACTGAAGCTTTCTTT.

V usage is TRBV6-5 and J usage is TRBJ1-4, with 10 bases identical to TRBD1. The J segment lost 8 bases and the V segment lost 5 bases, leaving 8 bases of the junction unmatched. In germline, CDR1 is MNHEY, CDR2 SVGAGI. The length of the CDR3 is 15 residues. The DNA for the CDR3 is TGTGCCAGCAGTGGGATTGGGACAGGGGACGAAAAACTGTTTTTT. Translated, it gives CASSGIGTGDEKLFF.

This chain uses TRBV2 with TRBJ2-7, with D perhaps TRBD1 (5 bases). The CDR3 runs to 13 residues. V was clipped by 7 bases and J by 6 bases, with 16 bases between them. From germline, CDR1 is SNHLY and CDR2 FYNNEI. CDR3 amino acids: CASTPDGALEQYF. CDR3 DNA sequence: TGTGCCAGCACTCCCGATGGGGCCCTCGAGCAGTACTTC.

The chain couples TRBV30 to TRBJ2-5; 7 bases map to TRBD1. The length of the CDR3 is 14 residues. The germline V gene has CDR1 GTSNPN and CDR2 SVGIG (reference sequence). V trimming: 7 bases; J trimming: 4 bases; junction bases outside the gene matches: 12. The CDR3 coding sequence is TGTGCCTTATCGACACAGGGGCTCTTAGAGACCCAGTACTTC. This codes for CALSTQGLLETQYF.